The T cell receptor (beta chain) under discussion was sequenced for a study of control samples from healthy donors and cancer patients. The CDR3 runs 14 residues. Trimming removed 2 bases from V and 8 bases from J, with 13 bases in between. Germline V CDR1 and CDR2: SGHRS, YFSETQ. Here immunoSEQ multiplex PCR was the method, and the copy in TCRdb shows in-frame clones only, minus some. The profile shows approximately 70,000 clones, 83% of them singletons. The clonotype comes from a man aged 60 to 75 in good health. The chain links TRBV5-1 to TRBJ1-4; D not certain. Sequencing input: blood. CDR3 in DNA: TGCGCCAGCAGCTTAGAGAGAATGAAGGAAAAACTGTTTTTT. Translation: CASSLERMKEKLFF.